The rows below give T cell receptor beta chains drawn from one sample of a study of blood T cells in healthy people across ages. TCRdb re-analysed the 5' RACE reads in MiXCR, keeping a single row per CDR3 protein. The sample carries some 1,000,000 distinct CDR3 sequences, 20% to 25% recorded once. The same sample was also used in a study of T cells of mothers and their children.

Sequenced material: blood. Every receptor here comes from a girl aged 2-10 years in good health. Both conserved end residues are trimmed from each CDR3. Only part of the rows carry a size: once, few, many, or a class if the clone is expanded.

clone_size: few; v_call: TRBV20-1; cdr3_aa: SASLLETQY
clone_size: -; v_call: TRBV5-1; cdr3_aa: ASSNSPPLITYEQY
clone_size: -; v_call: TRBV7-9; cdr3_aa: ASSFTLRRLNTEAF
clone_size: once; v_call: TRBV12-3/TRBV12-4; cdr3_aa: ASTSYSFNYGYT
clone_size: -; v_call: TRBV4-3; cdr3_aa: ASSPAPSYGYT
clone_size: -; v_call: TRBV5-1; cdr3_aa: ASSLGGQGQTEAF
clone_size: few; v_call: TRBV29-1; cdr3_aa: SVREQGGSDEQY
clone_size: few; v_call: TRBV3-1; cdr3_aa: ASSARGPDGYT
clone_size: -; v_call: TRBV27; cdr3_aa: ASSGGTVEQF
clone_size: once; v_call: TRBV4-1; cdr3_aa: ASSQDRLLSSYEQY
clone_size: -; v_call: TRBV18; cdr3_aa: ASSPQSEQY
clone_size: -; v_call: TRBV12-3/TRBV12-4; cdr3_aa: ASSFPRDRTMGGNQPQH
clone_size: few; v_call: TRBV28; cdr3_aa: TSKWTGKQETQY
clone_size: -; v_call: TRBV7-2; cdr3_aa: ASSSSLGGETQY
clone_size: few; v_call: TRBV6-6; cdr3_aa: ASTGRGTVLNEKLF
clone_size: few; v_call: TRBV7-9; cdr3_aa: ASSFWNDRGSGYEQY
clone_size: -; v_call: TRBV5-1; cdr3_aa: ASSTDTVNTEAF
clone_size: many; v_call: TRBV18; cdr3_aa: ASSPGTGDYGYT
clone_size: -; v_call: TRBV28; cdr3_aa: ASRGSLAGVEQF
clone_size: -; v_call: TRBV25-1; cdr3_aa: ASRVNLYEQY
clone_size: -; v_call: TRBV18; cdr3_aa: ASSPPDGWNEQY